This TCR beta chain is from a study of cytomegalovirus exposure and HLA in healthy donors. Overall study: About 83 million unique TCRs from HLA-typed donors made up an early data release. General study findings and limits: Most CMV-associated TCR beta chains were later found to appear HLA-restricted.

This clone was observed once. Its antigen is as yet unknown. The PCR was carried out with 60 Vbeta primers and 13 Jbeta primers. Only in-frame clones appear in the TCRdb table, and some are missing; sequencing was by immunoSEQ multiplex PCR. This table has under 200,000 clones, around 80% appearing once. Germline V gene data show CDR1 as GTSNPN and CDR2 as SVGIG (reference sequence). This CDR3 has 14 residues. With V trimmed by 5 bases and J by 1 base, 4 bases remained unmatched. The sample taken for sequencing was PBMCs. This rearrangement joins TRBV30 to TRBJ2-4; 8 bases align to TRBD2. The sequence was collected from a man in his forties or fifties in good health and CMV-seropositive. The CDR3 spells CAWSGGGAKNIQYF. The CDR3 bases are TGTGCCTGGTCGGGGGGGGGCGCCAAAAACATTCAGTACTTC.